This T cell receptor (beta chain) was sequenced in a study of T cell repertoires in cytomegalovirus infection. The length of the CDR3 is 15 residues. Germline CDR1 and CDR2: MRHNA and SNTAGT. V lost 6 bases and J lost 4; bases outside the gene matches: 7. Note on this clonotype: The target antigen is unknown.

TCRdb fed the reads into MiXCR, producing one record per CDR3 protein. The top ten hold 12% of the sample, which has hundreds of thousands of distinct CDR3 sequences, about 30% seen once. J is TRBJ2-3 and V is TRBV6-4, with TRBD2 matching 10 bases. The source of this sequence is a human donor in good health (CMV status not recorded). Some clones in this sample may be carry-over from other donors' samples. The specimen comprised cultured CD8+ T cells from PBMCs, sampled from culture after CMV antigen stimulation. CDR3 loop: CASRQLAGISDTQYF. CDR3 coding DNA: TGTGCCAGCAGACAACTAGCGGGGATTTCAGATACGCAGTATTTT.